Shown below are 29 T cell receptor beta chains from a single sample sequenced in a study of blood T cell repertoires in COVID-19. Sequencing was performed with immunoSEQ multiplex PCR; in TCRdb, only in-frame clones are kept and a portion is missing. Of a few hundred thousand clones listed, about 85% were seen once; the top ten hold around 6.3%. Material for sequencing was PBMCs or T cells enriched from blood (not recorded which). Every receptor here comes from a woman aged 50 to 60 who had been exposed to COVID-19.

The chain recombines TRBV4-3 with TRBJ2-2; TRBD1 matches 10 bases. The V segment lost 6 bases and the J segment 8 bases; nucleotides outside the gene matches: 12. CDR1 and CDR2 from the germline V gene are LGHNA and YSLEER. The CDR3 is 16 amino acids. The CDR3 is CASRPGTGDLGGELFF. The CDR3 bases are TGCGCCAGCAGACCCGGGACAGGGGACCTGGGAGGGGAGCTGTTTTTT.

This clone was recorded only once. V and J are TRBV5-5 and TRBJ1-1, with 7 bases identical to TRBD1. With V trimmed by 1 base and J by 0 bases, 9 bases remained unmatched. CDR3 length: 17 residues. From germline, CDR1 is SGHKS and CDR2 YYEKEE (reference sequence). CDR3 DNA: TGTGCCAGCAGCTTGTATTGGGGACAGAGGGTGAACACTGAAGCTTTCTTT. It is translated as CASSLYWGQRVNTEAFF.

The rearrangement links TRBV10-3 to TRBJ2-7; the match to TRBD1 covers 7 bases. This CDR3 is 14 amino acids long. J lost 4 bases, V lost 7 bases, and 10 bases had no gene match. From germline, CDR1 is ENHRY and CDR2 SYGVKD. The CDR3 DNA reads as TGTGCCATCACCCGGGACAGCAGTTTGTACGAGCAGTACTTC. This gives the protein CAITRDSSLYEQYF.

This chain uses TRBV11-1 with TRBJ2-4; unclear D gene. The V end lost 8 bases, the J end lost 0 bases, and 11 bases lay between the germline ends. Germline CDR1 is SGHAT and CDR2 is FQDESV (reference sequence). The CDR3 runs to 14 residues. CDR3 residues: CASSPEVAKNIQYF. CDR3 DNA sequence: TGTGCCAGCTCCCCCGAGGTAGCCAAAAACATTCAGTACTTC.

The chain couples TRBV7-2 to TRBJ1-5; no firm D call. Germline V gene sequence: CDR1 SGHTA, CDR2 FQGNSA. The CDR3 loop spans 13 amino acids. The V and J ends lost 6 bases and 0 bases respectively, with 6 bases between them. For the CDR3, the DNA is TGTGCCAGCAGTCTTAATAGCAATCAGCCCCAGCATTTT. It translates to CASSLNSNQPQHF.

The chain has TRBV5-4 and TRBJ1-2; 9 positions agree with TRBD1. The V gene end was trimmed by 4 bases and the J gene end by 4 bases; junction bases not matched to a gene: 11. This CDR3 has 16 amino acids. Germline V gene sequence: CDR1 SGHNT, CDR2 YYREEE (reference sequence). The DNA for the CDR3 is TGTGCCAGCAGCCGGGACAGGGACTCCCTCACCTATGGCTACACCTTC. It translates to CASSRDRDSLTYGYTF.

This clone was detected only once. CDR3 DNA: TGTGCCAGTAGCCTCAGGGGTGTAGCACTCGGCTACACCTTC. Protein: CASSLRGVALGYTF. The chain uses TRBV19 and TRBJ1-2; the D gene is possibly TRBD1 (6 bases). V shed 6 bases and J shed 8 bases, with 19 bases lying between them. The CDR3 is made up of 14 amino acids. The V gene's germline CDR1 is LNHDA and CDR2 SQIVND (reference sequence).

The chain employs TRBV5-4 and TRBJ1-1; D ambiguous. From germline, CDR1 is SGHNT and CDR2 YYREEE (reference sequence). Trimming removed 5 bases at V and 3 bases at J, with 11 bases between. The CDR3 is 13 amino acids. The CDR3 nucleotides are TGTGCCAGCAGTCTGAGCTTGGACACTGAAGCTTTCTTT. It codes for CASSLSLDTEAFF.

This chain connects TRBV16 to TRBJ1-4; 12 bases map to TRBD1. This CDR3 comprises 14 residues. In germline, CDR1 is KGHSY, CDR2 FQNENV. V lost 2 bases and J lost 8; bases outside the gene matches: 0. The CDR3 DNA reads TGTGCCAGCAGCCAAGGGACAGGGGGCGAAAAACTGTTTTTT. It yields the protein CASSQGTGGEKLFF.

The chain couples TRBV6-6 to TRBJ1-1; 7 bases match TRBD1. Unmatched junction bases numbered 13, after V lost 6 bases and J lost 3 bases. Looked up from germline, CDR1 is MNHNY and CDR2 is SVGAGI (reference sequence). The CDR3 totals 16 residues. In nucleotides, the CDR3 is TGTGCCAGCAGCCGTGACAGGGCTGGAGGGGACACTGAAGCTTTCTTT. Encoded protein: CASSRDRAGGDTEAFF.

The V gene is TRBV5-4, the J gene TRBJ2-1, with a weak D call TRBD2 (6 bases). The CDR3 length is 16 residues. Germline V gene lookup returns CDR1 SGHNT and CDR2 YYREEE (reference sequence). The V and J ends lost 4 bases and 6 bases respectively, with 20 bases between them. CDR3 loop: CASSPGAGTEGNEQFF. The CDR3 DNA sequence: TGTGCCAGCAGCCCCGGAGCCGGGACGGAGGGCAATGAGCAGTTCTTC.

The V call is TRBV28, the J call TRBJ1-1; no clear D. The CDR3 has 12 amino acids. Deletions cut 11 bases from V and 1 base from J, with 11 bases between. In germline, CDR1 is MDHEN, CDR2 SYDVKM. CDR3 sequence (DNA): TGTGCCGTAGCAGAGCAGAACACTGAAGCTTTCTTT. Translating it yields CAVAEQNTEAFF.

The genes are TRBV7-2 and TRBJ2-1; 7 positions agree with TRBD2. The CDR3 extends over 16 amino acids. After removal of 0 bases from V and 0 bases from J, the junction contained 2 bases not matched to a gene. Germline CDR1 SGHTA, CDR2 FQGNSA. The CDR3 spells CASSLAAGVSYNEQFF. Here the CDR3 DNA reads TGTGCCAGCAGCTTAGCCGCGGGGGTCTCCTACAATGAGCAGTTCTTC.

This clone was picked up a small number of times. In DNA form, the CDR3 reads TGCGCCAGCAGCTTGAAACAGGGGGGAACTGAAGCTTTCTTT. Protein product: CASSLKQGGTEAFF. V usage is TRBV5-1 and J usage is TRBJ1-1; 8 bases align to TRBD1. V lost 1 base to trimming and J lost 5 bases; unmatched junction nucleotides: 4. The CDR3 length is 14 residues. Germline CDR1 and CDR2: SGHRS and YFSETQ.

The J gene is TRBJ2-2, the V gene TRBV24-1, with 8 bases matching TRBD2. J gave up 10 bases and V 1 base, and 10 bases lay outside the gene matches. Germline assignment: CDR1 KGHDR and CDR2 SFDVKD. The CDR3 is 16 amino acids. The CDR3, as DNA: TGTGCCACCAGTGATTTCCGGGGGGGGGTCGAAGTGGAGCTGTTTTTT. This codes for CATSDFRGGVEVELFF.

The chain couples TRBV13 to TRBJ2-1, with a possible D match to TRBD1 (6 bases). Germline CDR1 and CDR2: PRHDT and FYEKMQ (reference sequence). The CDR3 totals 16 residues. V was shortened by 6 bases and J by 5 bases, with 20 bases between the two germline ends. The CDR3 nucleotides are TGTGCCAGCAGTTATAATCCCCGGACAGCCAACAATGAGCAGTTCTTC. This encodes CASSYNPRTANNEQFF.

V and J are TRBV19 and TRBJ1-2; D call uncertain. This CDR3 has 15 residues. Per the germline V gene, CDR1 is LNHDA and CDR2 is SQIVND (reference sequence). V was trimmed by 3 bases and J by 2 bases, leaving 13 bases between them. The CDR3 sequence: CASSMDQWENYGYTF. The DNA of the CDR3 is TGTGCCAGTAGTATGGATCAGTGGGAGAACTATGGCTACACCTTC.

V is TRBV5-1 and J is TRBJ1-1; D not resolved. Trimming shortened V by 2 bases and J by 5 bases, and 13 bases separated the two germline ends. The germline V gene has CDR1 SGHRS and CDR2 YFSETQ. CDR3 length: 14 residues. The chain's CDR3 is CASSFTAGVTEAFF. In DNA form, the CDR3 reads TGCGCCAGCAGCTTCACGGCCGGGGTGACTGAAGCTTTCTTT.

CDR3 region: CASSQDYYRGSYSNQPQHF. DNA for the CDR3: TGCGCCAGCAGCCAAGATTATTATAGGGGGTCCTATAGCAATCAGCCCCAGCATTTT. The chain has TRBV4-3 and TRBJ1-5; tentatively, D is TRBD1 (6 bases). CDR3 length equals 19 residues. The germline V gene has CDR1 LGHNA and CDR2 YSLEER. Deletions cut 0 bases from V and 0 bases from J, with 18 bases between.

The sample holds a few counts of this clone. The J gene is TRBJ2-2, the V gene TRBV6-2 or TRBV6-3; D gene unclear. The CDR3 is 13 residues long. Germline assignment: CDR1 MNHEY and CDR2 SVGEGT. The ends were cut back, 2 bases at V and 5 bases at J, with 6 bases in the middle. The CDR3 is CASSYPETGELFF. The DNA for the CDR3 is TGTGCCAGCAGTTACCCCGAGACCGGGGAGCTGTTTTTT.

This clone was counted a few times. This chain links TRBV10-3 with TRBJ1-3; D perhaps matches TRBD1 (5 bases). CDR1 is ENHRY, CDR2 SYGVKD, per germline. The V gene lost 8 bases and the J gene lost 4 bases, with 18 bases spanning the gap. The CDR3 length is 15 residues. The CDR3 nucleotides read TGTGCCATCCGGAAGGCAGGGTTAAAAGGAAACACCATATATTTT. Its translation is CAIRKAGLKGNTIYF.

The genes are TRBV12-3 or TRBV12-4 and TRBJ1-4; maybe TRBD1 (5 bases). The length of the CDR3 is 13 residues. Trimming left V 8 bases short and J 8 bases short, with 15 bases between. The CDR3 spells CASSRREEEKLFF. In nucleotides, the CDR3 is TGTGCCAGCTCCCGCAGGGAGGAAGAAAAACTGTTTTTT.

The rearrangement uses TRBV19 and TRBJ1-2; D not certain. This CDR3 has 14 amino acids. Germline values: CDR1 LNHDA, CDR2 SQIVND (reference sequence). V dropped 5 bases and J dropped 3 bases, with 13 bases sitting between them. The CDR3 reads CASSPLRGDYGYTF. The DNA for the CDR3 is TGTGCCAGTAGTCCTCTCCGAGGCGACTATGGCTACACCTTC. The entire variable domain, with the rest obtained from reference TRBV19 and TRBJ1-2, is as follows: DGGITQSPKYLFRKEGQNVTLSCEQNLNHDAMYWYRQDPGQGLRLIYYSQIVNDFQKGDIAEGYSVSREKKESFPLTVTSAQKNPTAFYLCASSPLRGDYGYTFGSGTRLTVV.

Here the CDR3 DNA reads TGTGCCACCAGTGGGCTAGCGGGCACCGGGGAGCTGTTTTTT. It translates to CATSGLAGTGELFF. The J gene is TRBJ2-2, the V gene TRBV24-1; TRBD2 aligns across 8 bases. Germline V gene lookup returns CDR1 KGHDR and CDR2 SFDVKD. CDR3 length: 14 residues. The V and J ends lost 5 bases and 4 bases, in that order; junction bases with no gene match: 2.

The chain joins TRBV18 to TRBJ1-1; possibly TRBD1 for D (6 bases). Germline V gene data show CDR1 as KGHSH and CDR2 as LQKENI. The length of the CDR3 is 14 residues. The V end lost 5 bases, the J end lost 0 bases, and 10 bases lay between the germline ends. The CDR3 spells CASSGQGMNTEAFF. The DNA for the CDR3 is TGTGCCAGCTCAGGGCAGGGGATGAACACTGAAGCTTTCTTT.

The chain employs TRBV15 and TRBJ1-5, with no clear D. V dropped 1 base and J dropped 1 base, with 14 bases sitting between them. This CDR3 spans 17 amino acids. CDR1 and CDR2 from the germline V gene are LNHNV and YYDKDF (reference sequence). The CDR3 loop is CATSRGDRTGSNQPQHF. The CDR3 coding sequence is TGTGCCACCAGCAGAGGGGATCGGACGGGAAGCAATCAGCCCCAGCATTTT.

Remarks on this clone: Distinct nucleotide sequences in the sample also encode this CDR3. The chain carries TRBV18 and TRBJ1-4; TRBD1 matches 10 bases. CDR3 length: 14 amino acids. Germline V CDR1 and CDR2: KGHSH, LQKENI. The junction had 2 bases not matched to a gene; V was cut back by 5 bases and J by 5 bases. CDR3 sequence (DNA): TGTGCCAGCTCAAGGGACAGGGGAAATGAAAAACTGTTTTTT. Translating gives CASSRDRGNEKLFF.

V usage is TRBV5-4 and J usage is TRBJ1-2; D unresolved. V lost 0 bases, J lost 2 bases, and 11 bases lay in between. Looked up from germline, CDR1 is SGHNT and CDR2 is YYREEE (reference sequence). The CDR3 totals 15 residues. The DNA of the CDR3 is TGTGCCAGCAGCTTGGATCGGGTTAAAAACTATGGCTACACCTTC. It translates to CASSLDRVKNYGYTF.

This chain uses TRBV7-2 with TRBJ1-1; a possible D gene is TRBD1 (6 bases). V was clipped by 4 bases and J by 5 bases, with 11 bases between them. This CDR3 spans 13 amino acids. The germline V gene encodes CDR1 SGHTA and CDR2 FQGNSA. The DNA for the CDR3 is TGTGCCAGCAGCTGGGATAGGGGGACTGAAGCTTTCTTT. Amino acids: CASSWDRGTEAFF.